The source of this T cell receptor (beta chain) is a study of CD8 T cells in Susac syndrome. Study outcomes and limitations: The relatively small number of individuals in the TCR sequencing and HLA analysis was acknowledged by the study.

cDNA came from about 0.5 to 1 ug RNA primed by random hexamers. A multiplex approach, immunoSEQ multiplex PCR, amplified TCR beta CDR3 across 54 Vbeta and 13 Jbeta. One entry per CDR3 protein results from TCRdb running MiXCR on the immunoSEQ multiplex PCR reads. The top ten hold 0.093% of the sample, which has 150,000 to 200,000 distinct CDR3 sequences, 95% seen once. In the case of this clonotype: The antigen remains undetermined.

There are 14 residues in the CDR3. Germline V lookup: CDR1 KGHSH, CDR2 LQKENI. Trimming pared 2 bases from V and 1 base from J, leaving 6 bases between. Blood CD8+ and CD4+ T cells underwent high-throughput TCR beta sequencing. TEMRA cells were FACS-enriched, while CD8+ and CD4+ T cells were negatively isolated. What was sequenced was CD4+ T cells from PBMCs. V and J are TRBV18 and TRBJ2-1; a possible D gene is TRBD1 (5 bases). The origin of this receptor is a human donor with multiple sclerosis. The CDR3 DNA is TGTGCCAGCTCACCAAGGACATCCTACAATGAGCAGTTCTTC. It codes for CASSPRTSYNEQFF.